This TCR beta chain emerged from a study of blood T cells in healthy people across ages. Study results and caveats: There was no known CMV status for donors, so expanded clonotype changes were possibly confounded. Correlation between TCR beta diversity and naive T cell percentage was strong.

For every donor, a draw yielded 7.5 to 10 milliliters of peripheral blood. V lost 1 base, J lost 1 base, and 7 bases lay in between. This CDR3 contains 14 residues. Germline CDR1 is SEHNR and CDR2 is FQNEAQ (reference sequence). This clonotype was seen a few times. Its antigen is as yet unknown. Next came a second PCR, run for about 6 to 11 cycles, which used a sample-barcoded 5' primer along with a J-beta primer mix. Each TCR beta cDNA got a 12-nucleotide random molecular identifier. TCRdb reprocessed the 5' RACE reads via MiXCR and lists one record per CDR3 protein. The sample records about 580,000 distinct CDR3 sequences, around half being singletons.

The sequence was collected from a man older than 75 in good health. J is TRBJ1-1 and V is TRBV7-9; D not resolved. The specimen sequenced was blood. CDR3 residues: CASSLDAGNTEAFF. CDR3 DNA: TGTGCCAGCAGCTTAGATGCGGGGAACACTGAAGCTTTCTTT.